This T cell receptor beta chain was identified during a study of blood T cell repertoires in COVID-19. The wider study: T cells, B-cell-depleted T cells, or PBMCs supplied cDNA or gDNA.

In the source study's methods: Amplification with reference gene primers provided the estimates of nucleated cell counts. Sequencing used immunoSEQ multiplex PCR; TCRdb keeps in-frame clones, though not all of them. V, J and clone size derive from that table, while D and trimming were established from the DNA sequence. The sample carries 300,000 or so clones, about 90% recorded once. Per the germline V gene, CDR1 is SQVTM and CDR2 is ANQGSEA. V was trimmed by 1 base and J by 3 bases, leaving 3 bases between them. The length of the CDR3 is 11 residues. Clinical history reported by participants formed the basis on which cohorts were assigned. Cohort 3 donors were reported recovered after two negative PCRs, clearance, or symptom resolution.

The rearrangement links TRBV29-1 to TRBJ1-1; D remains unclear. Specimen: PBMCs or T cells enriched from blood (not recorded which). The receptor was derived from a woman in her twenties or thirties who had recovered from COVID-19. The DNA for the CDR3 is TGCAGCGTTGAAGCGTACACTGAAGCTTTCTTT. This translates into CSVEAYTEAFF.